This T cell receptor (beta chain) derives from a study of OX40 agonist ivuxolimab in advanced cancers. Data came from immunoSEQ multiplex PCR; TCRdb stores just in-frame clones and leaves some out. The sample lists 130,000 or so clones, 85% to 95% occurring once. The CDR3 runs 16 residues. Trimming left V 1 base short and J 7 bases short, with 17 bases between. Germline V CDR1 and CDR2: LGHNA, YNFKEQ. People who had autoimmune disease history or systemic immunosuppression were excluded. This clonotype was sampled from an adult with an advanced solid tumor such as melanoma, head and neck, liver or kidney cancer. V gene TRBV4-2 combines with J gene TRBJ2-1; D possibly corresponds to TRBD2 (6 bases). Sequences were derived from CD4+ or CD8+ T cells sorted from blood, sampled in a trial of the OX40 agonist ivuxolimab. The CDR3 loop is CASSQVSPAGRNEQFF. CDR3 nucleotides: TGTGCCAGCAGCCAAGTCTCCCCAGCGGGCAGGAATGAGCAGTTCTTC.